Listed below are T cell receptor beta chains from one sample, sequenced in a study of early T cells in non-severe SARS-CoV-2 infection. TCRdb re-derived calls from the 5' RACE reads in MiXCR, one entry per CDR3 protein. The table lists under 85,000 distinct CDR3 sequences, roughly 12% of them singletons. Input material: whole blood. The receptors shown here come from an adult who was a healthcare worker with PCR-confirmed SARS-CoV-2 infection or an uninfected control (not recorded which). CDR3s include the opening cysteine and the closing phenylalanine or tryptophan. Fields, in order: D gene, clone size, J gene, V gene, CDR3 protein, CDR3 DNA. The D gene is left open where the match is weak. The size field is filled for only some rows; it gives once, few, many or a size class.

d_gene: TRBD1
abundance: NA
j_gene: TRBJ2-7
v_gene: TRBV28
CDR3aa: CASSPRDRDNEQYF
CDR3nt: TGTGCCAGCAGTCCCCGGGACAGGGACAACGAGCAGTACTTC

d_gene: TRBD2
abundance: NA
j_gene: TRBJ2-2
v_gene: TRBV18
CDR3aa: CASRPSGRQLSTGELFF
CDR3nt: TGTGCCAGCCGACCTAGCGGGAGACAGCTTAGCACCGGGGAGCTGTTTTTT

d_gene: NA
abundance: NA
j_gene: TRBJ2-2
v_gene: TRBV12-3/TRBV12-4
CDR3aa: CASTGGPGELFF
CDR3nt: TGTGCCAGCACCGGCGGGCCCGGGGAGCTGTTTTTT

d_gene: TRBD1
abundance: few
j_gene: TRBJ1-3
v_gene: TRBV10-2
CDR3aa: CASSEGQGVGNTIYF
CDR3nt: TGCGCCAGCAGTGAGGGACAGGGCGTCGGAAACACCATATATTTT

d_gene: NA
abundance: NA
j_gene: TRBJ1-3
v_gene: TRBV12-3/TRBV12-4
CDR3aa: CASRGGGGNTIYF
CDR3nt: TGTGCCAGCAGAGGAGGCGGGGGAAACACCATATATTTT

d_gene: TRBD2
abundance: NA
j_gene: TRBJ2-7
v_gene: TRBV7-2
CDR3aa: CASSGLASGYEQYF
CDR3nt: TGTGCCAGCAGCGGACTTGCTAGCGGCTACGAGCAGTACTTC

d_gene: NA
abundance: many
j_gene: TRBJ2-1
v_gene: TRBV4-3
CDR3aa: CASSQERTHVEFF
CDR3nt: TGCGCCAGCAGCCAAGAACGGACCCACGTGGAGTTCTTC

d_gene: NA
abundance: few
j_gene: TRBJ1-1
v_gene: TRBV20-1
CDR3aa: CSAVWDPTSEAFF
CDR3nt: TGCAGTGCTGTATGGGACCCCACTTCCGAAGCTTTCTTT

d_gene: NA
abundance: NA
j_gene: TRBJ2-7
v_gene: TRBV24-1
CDR3aa: CATSDLFQRGEQYF
CDR3nt: TGTGCCACCAGTGATTTGTTCCAGAGGGGCGAGCAGTACTTC

d_gene: NA
abundance: many
j_gene: TRBJ2-7
v_gene: TRBV29-1
CDR3aa: CSAKIGYEQYF
CDR3nt: TGCAGCGCCAAAATTGGGTACGAGCAGTACTTC

d_gene: TRBD2
abundance: NA
j_gene: TRBJ2-4
v_gene: TRBV12-3/TRBV12-4
CDR3aa: CASSPLGSSGRGNIQYF
CDR3nt: TGTGCCAGCAGCCCATTGGGGTCTAGCGGGAGAGGGAACATTCAGTACTTC

d_gene: NA
abundance: few
j_gene: TRBJ2-5
v_gene: TRBV29-1
CDR3aa: CSVLTTGRLETQYF
CDR3nt: TGCAGCGTCCTTACTACAGGAAGACTAGAGACCCAGTACTTC

d_gene: NA
abundance: many
j_gene: TRBJ2-4
v_gene: TRBV9
CDR3aa: CASSLRDGTKNIQYF
CDR3nt: TGTGCCAGCAGCCTAAGGGACGGCACCAAAAACATTCAGTACTTC

d_gene: NA
abundance: few
j_gene: TRBJ2-3
v_gene: TRBV5-1
CDR3aa: CASSQRDTQYF
CDR3nt: TGCGCCAGCAGCCAGAGAGATACGCAGTATTTT

d_gene: NA
abundance: many
j_gene: TRBJ2-7
v_gene: TRBV20-1
CDR3aa: CSARDQGRAGEQYF
CDR3nt: TGCAGTGCTAGAGATCAGGGCAGGGCTGGGGAGCAGTACTTC

d_gene: TRBD1
abundance: NA
j_gene: TRBJ1-5
v_gene: TRBV5-6
CDR3aa: CASSNRQGEGNQPQHF
CDR3nt: TGTGCCAGCAGCAACCGACAGGGGGAAGGCAATCAGCCCCAGCATTTT

d_gene: TRBD2
abundance: many
j_gene: TRBJ2-1
v_gene: TRBV5-1
CDR3aa: CASSFGLASNEQFF
CDR3nt: TGCGCCAGCAGCTTTGGACTAGCGTCCAATGAGCAGTTCTTC

d_gene: NA
abundance: few
j_gene: TRBJ2-6
v_gene: TRBV14
CDR3aa: CASSQAFSGANVLTF
CDR3nt: TGTGCCAGCAGCCAAGCGTTCTCTGGGGCCAACGTCCTGACTTTC

d_gene: NA
abundance: NA
j_gene: TRBJ2-3
v_gene: TRBV28
CDR3aa: CAGRGYGTDTQYF
CDR3nt: TGTGCCGGAAGGGGATATGGCACAGATACGCAGTATTTT

d_gene: TRBD1
abundance: few
j_gene: TRBJ2-3
v_gene: TRBV10-3
CDR3aa: CAITRTGVDTQYF
CDR3nt: TGTGCCATCACCAGGACAGGGGTAGATACGCAGTATTTT

d_gene: TRBD2
abundance: many
j_gene: TRBJ2-5
v_gene: TRBV7-2
CDR3aa: CASSLEYPGLAGQETQYF
CDR3nt: TGTGCCAGCAGCTTAGAATACCCGGGACTAGCGGGGCAAGAGACCCAGTACTTC

d_gene: NA
abundance: NA
j_gene: TRBJ2-3
v_gene: TRBV28
CDR3aa: CASSRGLAQTTQYF
CDR3nt: TGTGCCAGCAGCCGGGGACTGGCACAGACTACGCAGTATTTT

d_gene: TRBD2
abundance: few
j_gene: TRBJ2-7
v_gene: TRBV29-1
CDR3aa: CSVGTSGSSYEQYF
CDR3nt: TGCAGCGTCGGTACTAGCGGGAGCTCCTACGAGCAGTACTTC

d_gene: NA
abundance: many
j_gene: TRBJ2-7
v_gene: TRBV2
CDR3aa: CASSEEQTYEQYF
CDR3nt: TGTGCCAGCAGTGAAGAGCAGACCTACGAGCAGTACTTC

d_gene: NA
abundance: many
j_gene: TRBJ2-7
v_gene: TRBV27
CDR3aa: CASSFTASYEQYF
CDR3nt: TGTGCCAGCAGTTTTACCGCGTCCTACGAGCAGTACTTC

d_gene: NA
abundance: many
j_gene: TRBJ1-1
v_gene: TRBV6-5
CDR3aa: CASSYIRNTEAFF
CDR3nt: TGTGCCAGCAGTTACATCCGGAACACTGAAGCTTTCTTT

d_gene: NA
abundance: NA
j_gene: TRBJ1-1
v_gene: TRBV28
CDR3aa: CASSLQPERGAFF
CDR3nt: TGTGCCAGCAGTTTGCAGCCTGAGAGGGGAGCTTTCTTT

d_gene: NA
abundance: NA
j_gene: TRBJ1-5
v_gene: TRBV28
CDR3aa: CASSLWRQPQHF
CDR3nt: TGTGCCAGCAGTTTATGGCGTCAGCCCCAGCATTTT

d_gene: TRBD1
abundance: many
j_gene: TRBJ1-6
v_gene: TRBV5-5
CDR3aa: CASSSGGAGNSPLHF
CDR3nt: TGTGCCAGCAGCTCAGGGGGCGCTGGTAATTCACCCCTCCACTTT

d_gene: NA
abundance: NA
j_gene: TRBJ2-2
v_gene: TRBV6-5
CDR3aa: CASRGWENTGELFF
CDR3nt: TGTGCCAGCAGGGGGTGGGAGAACACCGGGGAGCTGTTTTTT

d_gene: TRBD1
abundance: few
j_gene: TRBJ2-3
v_gene: TRBV6-5
CDR3aa: CAGRRQGAVTDTQYF
CDR3nt: TGTGCCGGCAGACGACAGGGGGCCGTCACAGATACGCAGTATTTT

d_gene: TRBD1
abundance: few
j_gene: TRBJ2-7
v_gene: TRBV6-5
CDR3aa: CASSYPSGTGSYEQYF
CDR3nt: TGTGCCAGCAGTTACCCCTCCGGGACAGGGTCCTACGAGCAGTACTTC

d_gene: NA
abundance: few
j_gene: TRBJ2-2
v_gene: TRBV15
CDR3aa: CATSRGKRFYTTGTGELFF
CDR3nt: TGTGCCACCAGCAGAGGGAAGAGGTTTTACACAACGGGCACCGGGGAGCTGTTTTTT

d_gene: NA
abundance: many
j_gene: TRBJ1-3
v_gene: TRBV20-1
CDR3aa: CSASVYSGNTIYF
CDR3nt: TGCAGTGCGTCCGTTTACTCTGGAAACACCATATATTTT

d_gene: NA
abundance: NA
j_gene: TRBJ1-3
v_gene: TRBV12-3/TRBV12-4
CDR3aa: CASSFKSIRNTIYF
CDR3nt: TGTGCCAGCAGTTTCAAATCAATTAGAAACACCATATATTTT

d_gene: NA
abundance: many
j_gene: TRBJ1-1
v_gene: TRBV6-6
CDR3aa: CASSAPNTEAFF
CDR3nt: TGTGCCAGCAGTGCACCGAACACTGAAGCTTTCTTT

d_gene: NA
abundance: NA
j_gene: TRBJ2-3
v_gene: TRBV2
CDR3aa: CASRARADTQYF
CDR3nt: TGTGCCAGCAGAGCCAGGGCAGATACGCAGTATTTT

d_gene: TRBD2
abundance: NA
j_gene: TRBJ2-3
v_gene: TRBV28
CDR3aa: CASSFGGGRDTQYF
CDR3nt: TGTGCCAGCAGTTTTGGCGGGGGTCGGGATACGCAGTATTTT

d_gene: TRBD1
abundance: NA
j_gene: TRBJ2-7
v_gene: TRBV5-1
CDR3aa: CASSSTGTGSEQYF
CDR3nt: TGCGCCAGCAGCTCAACCGGGACAGGGTCCGAGCAGTACTTC

d_gene: NA
abundance: NA
j_gene: TRBJ2-7
v_gene: TRBV12-3/TRBV12-4
CDR3aa: CASSQLAGEQYF
CDR3nt: TGTGCCAGCAGTCAACTAGCAGGCGAGCAGTACTTC

d_gene: TRBD2
abundance: NA
j_gene: TRBJ2-1
v_gene: TRBV12-3/TRBV12-4
CDR3aa: CASSLDAGVGNEQFF
CDR3nt: TGTGCCAGCAGTTTAGATGCGGGAGTGGGAAATGAGCAGTTCTTC

d_gene: NA
abundance: few
j_gene: TRBJ2-7
v_gene: TRBV6-1
CDR3aa: CASRTRGYEQYF
CDR3nt: TGTGCCAGCAGGACCCGAGGATACGAGCAGTACTTC

d_gene: TRBD2
abundance: NA
j_gene: TRBJ2-4
v_gene: TRBV18
CDR3aa: CASSRMSAAGDIQYF
CDR3nt: TGTGCCAGCTCACGGATGTCTGCCGCGGGGGACATTCAGTACTTC